One and the same sample provided the 32 T cell receptor beta chains below, sequenced in a study of beta chain features in type 1 diabetes. Study-wide findings and caveats: All four CD4+ subsets of Type 1 diabetes patients contained TCRB CDR3s that were moderately but significantly shorter.

The sequenced template was cDNA made from the entire isolated RNA. Libraries were prepared by immunoSEQ multiplex PCR; TCRdb keeps only in-frame clonotypes and omits some of them. Of 680,000 or so clones in the sample, around an eighth were seen once. These receptors have no known antigen. Sequencing input: naive CD4+ T cells from blood. The receptors were gathered from a man between 18 and 29 years old with type 1 diabetes.

The chain employs TRBV30 and TRBJ2-1, with D tentatively TRBD2 (5 bases). V lost 7 bases and J 0 bases, leaving 16 bases between the germline ends. The CDR3 has 15 residues. Germline V lookup: CDR1 GTSNPN, CDR2 SVGIG (reference sequence). CDR3 region: CASLGSGSSYNEQFF. In DNA form, the CDR3 reads TGTGCCTCCCTTGGTAGTGGGAGCTCCTACAATGAGCAGTTCTTC.

The chain links TRBV5-8 to TRBJ2-3; TRBD2 might be the D (6 bases). CDR3 length equals 15 residues. The V gene's germline CDR1 is SGHTS and CDR2 YDEGEE. Trimming pared 0 bases from V and 2 bases from J, leaving 10 bases between. The CDR3 nucleotides read TGTGCCAGCAGCTTGGCGGGGACTTACACAGATACGCAGTATTTT. Translating it yields CASSLAGTYTDTQYF. The variable domain in full, completed from reference TRBV5-8 and TRBJ2-3, reads EAGVTQSPTHLIKTRGQQATLRCSPISGHTSVYWYQQALGLGLQFLLWYDEGEERNRGNFPPRFSGRQFPNYSSELNVNALELEDSALYLCASSLAGTYTDTQYFGPGTRLTVL.

This clone was observed a few times. This chain uses TRBV27 with TRBJ1-6; no definite D call. The CDR3 runs to 16 residues. Deletions cut 3 bases from V and 3 bases from J, with 12 bases between. CDR1 MNHEY and CDR2 SMNVEV come from the germline V gene (reference sequence). The DNA of the CDR3 is TGTGCCAGCAGTTTGGCGGACGCGCGCTATAATTCACCCCTCCACTTT. Encoded protein: CASSLADARYNSPLHF.

J is TRBJ1-1 and V is TRBV4-1, with TRBD1 as a possible D gene (5 bases). The CDR3 is made up of 16 amino acids. The V end was cut by 0 bases, the J end by 8 bases, with 19 bases between. Germline CDR1 is MGHRA and CDR2 is YSYEKL. In nucleotides, the CDR3 is TGCGCCAGCAGCCAAGATAAAGGGGTGGCAGGCTTCGAAGCTTTCTTT. Its translation is CASSQDKGVAGFEAFF.

For this clone: The same CDR3 can be traced to other DNA sequences in this sample. This sequence joins TRBV9 and TRBJ1-1, with D unresolved. V was pared by 2 bases and J by 0 bases, with 8 bases between. CDR1 is SGDLS, CDR2 YYNGEE, per germline. The CDR3 contains 14 residues. The CDR3 loop reads CASSVGGMNTEAFF. The CDR3 coding sequence is TGTGCCAGCAGCGTTGGTGGAATGAACACTGAAGCTTTCTTT.

The chain employs TRBV18 and TRBJ2-7; D is ambiguous. The germline gives CDR1 KGHSH, CDR2 LQKENI. With 3 bases removed from V and 3 bases from J, the gap between germline ends came to 9 bases. This CDR3 is 13 amino acids long. This chain's CDR3 is CASSPGKDYEQYF. The CDR3 DNA follows: TGTGCCAGCTCACCTGGTAAAGACTACGAGCAGTACTTC. Full variable domain (outside the CDR3, taken from reference TRBV18 and TRBJ2-7): NAGVMQNPRHLVRRRGQEARLRCSPMKGHSHVYWYRQLPEEGLKFMVYLQKENIIDESGMPKERFSAEFPKEGPSILRIQQVVRGDSAAYFCASSPGKDYEQYFGPGTRLTVT.

This clone was found a few times. The chain carries TRBV2 and TRBJ2-3; TRBD2 matches 12 bases. The V segment lost 7 bases and the J segment 0 bases; nucleotides outside the gene matches: 5. The CDR3 is made up of 16 amino acids. CDR1 and CDR2 (germline): SNHLY, FYNNEI. CDR3 amino acids: CASKNLAGGSTDTQYF. The CDR3 DNA follows: TGTGCCAGCAAGAATCTAGCGGGGGGGAGCACAGATACGCAGTATTTT.

The V and J genes are TRBV6-6 and TRBJ2-3; D perhaps matches TRBD1 (5 bases). This CDR3 contains 12 residues. The germline gives CDR1 MNHNY, CDR2 SVGAGI (reference sequence). The germline V and J ends were trimmed by 7 bases and 6 bases, with 11 bases remaining between them. CDR3 nucleotides: TGTGCCAGCACCGCAGGGCTGGATACGCAGTATTTT. Translating gives CASTAGLDTQYF.

This clone has just a few counts. The chain has TRBV7-2 and TRBJ2-5, with a tentative D call TRBD2 (6 bases). CDR1 is SGHTA and CDR2 is FQGNSA in the germline V gene. Trimming cost V 2 bases and J 4 bases, with 17 bases left between them. This CDR3 region has 16 residues. The CDR3 region is CASSLSRGRRAETQYF. The CDR3 nucleotides read TGTGCCAGCAGCTTAAGTCGGGGTCGGAGGGCAGAGACCCAGTACTTC.

Written as DNA, the CDR3 is TGTGCCAGCGCCGACAATGAGCAGTTCTTC. Its protein product is CASADNEQFF. The rearrangement uses TRBV7-2 and TRBJ2-1; D ambiguous. This CDR3 has 10 amino acids. CDR1 is SGHTA, CDR2 FQGNSA, per germline. V lost 8 bases, J lost 5 bases, and 4 bases lay in between.

This clone came up a few times. This chain connects TRBV6-6 to TRBJ1-2; D is possibly TRBD1 (5 bases). V gave up 1 base and J gave up 6 bases, with 12 bases separating them. Germline-derived CDR1 and CDR2 are MNHNY and SVGAGI (reference sequence). The CDR3 sequence is 14 residues long. CDR3 in DNA: TGTGCCAGCAGTTACTTGGCAGGGAGTAATGGCTACACCTTC. Translation gives CASSYLAGSNGYTF.

This clone has a handful of counts. The chain links TRBV25-1 to TRBJ2-2; no clear D. CDR1 MGHDK and CDR2 SYGVNS come from the germline V gene. Trimming took off 6 bases at V and 4 bases at J, with 9 bases between the two ends. CDR3 length equals 13 residues. The CDR3 DNA sequence: TGTGCCAGCAGCCGACACCTCACCGGGGAGCTGTTTTTT. This codes for CASSRHLTGELFF.

The chain uses TRBV18 and TRBJ1-5, with TRBD1 as a possible D gene (6 bases). V shed 4 bases and J shed 3 bases, with 13 bases lying between them. CDR1 and CDR2 from the germline V gene are KGHSH and LQKENI. The CDR3 totals 15 residues. CDR3 nucleotides: TGTGCCAGCTCACAAGCTGACAGGAACAATCAGCCCCAGCATTTT. Its translation is CASSQADRNNQPQHF.

This clone appeared a few times. The chain carries TRBV30 and TRBJ2-5, with TRBD2 matching over 9 bases. V was pared by 3 bases and J by 1 base, with 6 bases of the junction left unmatched. The CDR3 sequence is 15 residues long. CDR1 is GTSNPN, CDR2 SVGIG, per germline (reference sequence). In DNA, the CDR3 is TGTGCCTGGAGCCCCGGGACTAGCCTCCAAGAGACCCAGTACTTC. Its translation is CAWSPGTSLQETQYF.

This clone was counted a few times. V usage is TRBV5-4 and J usage is TRBJ2-3; 12 positions match TRBD2. The V segment lost 4 bases and the J segment 5 bases; nucleotides outside the gene matches: 8. Germline values: CDR1 SGHNT, CDR2 YYREEE (reference sequence). The CDR3 runs to 16 residues. The CDR3 nucleotides read TGTGCCAGCAGCGCCTGGACTAGCGGGGTTGGAGATACGCAGTATTTT. This codes for CASSAWTSGVGDTQYF. Full variable domain (remainder filled in from reference TRBV5-4 and TRBJ2-3): ETGVTQSPTHLIKTRGQQVTLRCSSQSGHNTVSWYQQALGQGPQFIFQYYREEENGRGNFPPRFSGLQFPNYSSELNVNALELDDSALYLCASSAWTSGVGDTQYFGPGTRLTVL.

The V and J genes are TRBV27 and TRBJ1-5, with D perhaps matching TRBD1 (5 bases). Germline CDR1 MNHEY, CDR2 SMNVEV (reference sequence). The CDR3 sequence is 16 residues long. V dropped 8 bases and J dropped 5 bases, with 22 bases sitting between them. This CDR3 is CASAGQTPAGYQPQHF. CDR3 coding DNA: TGTGCCAGCGCAGGGCAGACCCCCGCCGGGTATCAGCCCCAGCATTTT.

A few counts support this clone. The rearrangement uses TRBV29-1 and TRBJ2-3; 8 nucleotides line up with TRBD2. CDR3 length: 15 residues. J was trimmed by 6 bases and V by 7 bases; bases with no gene match: 15. Looked up from germline, CDR1 is SQVTM and CDR2 is ANQGSEA. CDR3 amino acids: CSGAGTSRGWDTQYF. The DNA of the CDR3 is TGCAGCGGAGCCGGGACTAGTAGGGGGTGGGATACGCAGTATTTT.

The table lists this clone with a few counts. The chain joins TRBV30 to TRBJ2-3; 13 bases are shared with TRBD2. V dropped 2 bases and J dropped 2; count of bases not matched to a gene: 4. CDR1 is GTSNPN and CDR2 is SVGIG in the germline V gene (reference sequence). There are 16 residues in the CDR3. Here the CDR3 DNA reads TGTGCCTGGAGTAGGGGGACTAGCGGGGCCACAGATACGCAGTATTTT. This sequence encodes CAWSRGTSGATDTQYF.

The chain is built from TRBV30 and TRBJ2-3; TRBD1 matches at 11 bases. V trimming: 0 bases; J trimming: 3 bases; junction bases outside the gene matches: 5. This CDR3 is 16 amino acids long. Germline lookup yields CDR1 GTSNPN and CDR2 SVGIG (reference sequence). CDR3 bases: TGTGCCTGGAGTGTACGAGGGACAGGGGGAACAGATACGCAGTATTTT. Translation: CAWSVRGTGGTDTQYF.

This clone was seen a few times. The chain couples TRBV7-6 to TRBJ2-1; D gene unclear. Germline V CDR1 and CDR2: SGHVS, FNYEAQ. CDR3 length: 20 amino acids. The V end lost 1 base, the J end lost 0 bases, and 22 bases lay between the germline ends. The CDR3 region has the DNA TGTGCCAGCAGCTTAGTGCTTAGGGCCTCCCTGGCTGCCTCCTACAATGAGCAGTTCTTC. This encodes CASSLVLRASLAASYNEQFF.

In this sample, this clone turned up a few times. V and J are TRBV27 and TRBJ1-5; D is unclear. V dropped 6 bases and J dropped 4 bases, with 19 bases sitting between them. CDR1 MNHEY and CDR2 SMNVEV come from the germline V gene (reference sequence). The CDR3 is 16 residues long. This CDR3 reads CASRKGPGGWNQPQHF. CDR3 bases: TGTGCCAGCAGAAAAGGGCCCGGCGGATGGAATCAGCCCCAGCATTTT.

V gene TRBV10-3 combines with J gene TRBJ2-4; D uncertain. V lost 0 bases and J 8 bases, leaving 2 bases between the germline ends. The CDR3 has 11 amino acids. The V gene's germline CDR1 is ENHRY and CDR2 SYGVKD. The chain's CDR3 is CAISESDIQYF. DNA of the CDR3: TGTGCCATCAGTGAGTCCGACATTCAGTACTTC.

This clone occurred a few times. The chain employs TRBV28 and TRBJ2-7; maybe TRBD1 (6 bases). CDR1 and CDR2 (germline): MDHEN, SYDVKM. The V end lost 3 bases, the J end lost 5 bases, and 20 bases lay between the germline ends. CDR3 length equals 16 residues. CDR3 in amino acids: CASSLASTYRANEQYF. CDR3 coding DNA: TGTGCCAGCAGTTTGGCCTCAACCTACAGGGCTAACGAGCAGTACTTC.

The chain couples TRBV7-8 to TRBJ2-5; D may be TRBD2 (5 bases). V lost 2 bases and J 3 bases, leaving 7 bases between the germline ends. Germline values: CDR1 SGHVS, CDR2 FQNEAQ. The CDR3 is 13 amino acids. CDR3 nucleotides: TGTGCCAGCAGCTTATGGCGGGAAGAGACCCAGTACTTC. Translated: CASSLWREETQYF.

This clone was seen more than once but under ten times. V and J are TRBV6-1 and TRBJ2-3, with D perhaps TRBD2 (6 bases). The CDR3 extends over 12 amino acids. Trimming stripped 7 bases from V and 4 bases from J, with 9 bases between. CDR1 and CDR2 (germline): MNHNS, SASEGT. In DNA form, the CDR3 reads TGTGCCAGCAACTGGGGGGCAGATACGCAGTATTTT. This sequence encodes CASNWGADTQYF.

This clone was counted a few times. The chain links TRBV30 to TRBJ1-1; unclear D gene. Germline V gene lookup returns CDR1 GTSNPN and CDR2 SVGIG (reference sequence). Trimming removed 2 bases at V and 0 bases at J, with 7 bases between. The CDR3 spans 13 residues. In nucleotides, the CDR3 is TGTGCCTGGAGTTTACTCGTGAACACTGAAGCTTTCTTT. Amino acid sequence: CAWSLLVNTEAFF.

The table lists this clone with a few counts. The rearrangement joins TRBV6-5 to TRBJ1-1; 11 bases map to TRBD1. Germline V gives CDR1 MNHEY, CDR2 SVGAGI. V was clipped by 7 bases and J by 7 bases; unmatched bases: 5. The CDR3 is 13 amino acids. The CDR3 bases are TGTGCCAGCACCACCGGGACAGGGGGTGAAGCTTTCTTT. Amino acids: CASTTGTGGEAFF.

The chain recombines TRBV23-1 with TRBJ1-5; 7 bases agree with TRBD1. TRBV23-1 is identified as an open reading frame with a role that is uncertain. J gave up 4 bases and V 3 bases, and 18 bases lay outside the gene matches. CDR3 length: 19 amino acids. CDR3: CASSHPVFDRVRRNQPQHF. In DNA form, the CDR3 reads TGCGCCAGCAGTCATCCCGTTTTCGACAGGGTGCGTCGGAATCAGCCCCAGCATTTT.

This clone was seen a handful of times. The chain carries TRBV30 and TRBJ1-1; D is undetermined. Trimming shortened V by 7 bases and J by 0 bases, and 12 bases separated the two germline ends. Germline CDR1 GTSNPN, CDR2 SVGIG (reference sequence). This CDR3 region has 13 residues. The chain's CDR3 is CASRRGMNTEAFF. The CDR3 nucleotides read TGTGCCTCAAGGAGAGGGATGAACACTGAAGCTTTCTTT.

The V call is TRBV30, the J call TRBJ2-4; D is ambiguous. The CDR3 totals 15 residues. The V end lost 4 bases, the J end lost 0 bases, and 13 bases lay between the germline ends. In germline, CDR1 is GTSNPN, CDR2 SVGIG (reference sequence). CDR3 sequence reads: CAWMPGYEAKNIQYF. The CDR3, as DNA: TGTGCCTGGATGCCCGGGTACGAAGCCAAAAACATTCAGTACTTC. The variable domain in full, completed from reference TRBV30 and TRBJ2-4, reads SQTIHQWPATLVQPVGSPLSLECTVEGTSNPNLYWYRQAAGRGLQLLFYSVGIGQISSEVPQNLSASRPQDRQFILSSKKLLLSDSGFYLCAWMPGYEAKNIQYFGAGTRLSVL.

This clone appeared a few times. This sequence joins TRBV6-1 and TRBJ2-5, with a weak D call TRBD2 (5 bases). The CDR3 loop spans 16 amino acids. The V end was cut by 2 bases, the J end by 7 bases, with 20 bases between. CDR1 and CDR2 from the germline V gene are MNHNS and SASEGT. This chain's CDR3 is CASSELGRTGLATQYF. DNA for the CDR3: TGTGCCAGCAGTGAATTAGGGCGGACGGGATTGGCGACCCAGTACTTC.

The V gene is TRBV7-2, the J gene TRBJ2-1; D tentatively reads TRBD1 or TRBD2 (6 bases each). This CDR3 comprises 16 residues. CDR1 and CDR2 from the germline V gene are SGHTA and FQGNSA. Trimming took 4 bases from V and 0 from J, leaving 13 bases between them. The CDR3 DNA follows: TGTGCCAGCAGCTCGGGGGCGGGGAGCTCCTACAATGAGCAGTTCTTC. Translation: CASSSGAGSSYNEQFF.